This T cell receptor beta chain originates from a study of cytomegalovirus exposure and HLA in healthy donors. Study results and limitations: Using the classifier, cytomegalovirus status was reportedly diagnosed with high specificity and sensitivity. Cytomegalovirus association was assigned to under 200 TCR beta chains. According to a subsequent analysis, TCR clusters from the first cohort were inclined to appear together in the 120 validation repertoires.

The donors were members of the validation cohort comprising about 130 subjects, separate from the approximately 630-subject first cohort. TCRdb's table, derived via immunoSEQ multiplex PCR, lists solely in-frame clones and lacks some. The sample lists 150,000 to 200,000 clones, around nine tenths seen once, with 7.2% in the top ten. As concerns this clone: Its antigen remains unidentified.

V lost 5 bases, J lost 3 bases, and 4 bases stayed unmatched. This CDR3 has 15 residues. Germline V gene data show CDR1 as LNHDA and CDR2 as SQIVND (reference sequence). This clonotype was obtained from a man aged 25-40 years in good health and CMV-seropositive. What was sequenced was PBMCs. J is TRBJ2-7 and V is TRBV19, with TRBD2 matching over 13 bases. The CDR3 here is CASSLWTSGSYEQYF. The DNA for the CDR3 is TGTGCCAGTAGTCTTTGGACTAGCGGGAGCTACGAGCAGTACTTC.